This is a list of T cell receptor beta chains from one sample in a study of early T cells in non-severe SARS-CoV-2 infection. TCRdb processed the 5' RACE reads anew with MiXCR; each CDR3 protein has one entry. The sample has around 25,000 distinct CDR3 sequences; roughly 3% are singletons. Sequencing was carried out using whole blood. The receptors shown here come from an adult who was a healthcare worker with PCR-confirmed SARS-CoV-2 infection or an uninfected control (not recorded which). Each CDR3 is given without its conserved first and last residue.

ASSEGNQPQH	TRBV2	TRBJ1-5
ASSREGGSEQF	TRBV11-3	TRBJ2-1
ASSLAGPNTEAF	TRBV12-3/TRBV12-4	TRBJ1-1
ASSSQAGATDTQY	TRBV7-2	TRBJ2-3
ASSLKGETGELF	TRBV5-1	TRBJ2-2
ASRLGGAATEAF	TRBV25-1	TRBJ1-1
ASSPSGNLGELF	TRBV6-4	TRBJ2-2
ASSTRGRETQY	TRBV7-6	TRBJ2-5
ASSLVGVGAF	TRBV7-8	TRBJ1-1
ASSFKGQRDGYT	TRBV12-3/TRBV12-4	TRBJ1-2
ASSPRASGQSGHSDTQY	TRBV11-2	TRBJ2-3
ASSLVPPGQALRGYT	TRBV7-2	TRBJ1-2
ASSPRPSSYGYT	TRBV27	TRBJ1-2
AWSAGTGITDTQY	TRBV30	TRBJ2-3
SARLGGGGTEAF	TRBV20-1	TRBJ1-1
ASSPWAGSTDTQY	TRBV7-3	TRBJ2-3
ASRVEGNTGELF	TRBV10-2	TRBJ2-2
ASKGWLAGGQETQY	TRBV2	TRBJ2-5
ASSPNGYQPQH	TRBV7-2	TRBJ1-5
ASSQASGGADEQF	TRBV4-2	TRBJ2-1
ASSRPKFRTGRNEKLF	TRBV3-1	TRBJ1-4
ASSRGGTEAF	TRBV7-9	TRBJ1-1
ASSTGTGELF	TRBV10-2	TRBJ2-2
ASSLAWGAGELF	TRBV7-6	TRBJ2-2
ASSQDTSGTSTDTQY	TRBV4-2	TRBJ2-3
ASTESWGRDEQF	TRBV7-8	TRBJ2-1
ASSQGRAWIGKETQY	TRBV6-6	TRBJ2-5
ASSLVETGVEGYT	TRBV5-1	TRBJ1-2
ASRDTSGGPNEQF	TRBV6-2/TRBV6-3	TRBJ2-1
SAQSGYSIYGYT	TRBV20-1	TRBJ1-2
ASSQTGLAGGNEQF	TRBV12-3/TRBV12-4	TRBJ2-1
AWVMTGGTEAF	TRBV30	TRBJ1-1
SAVRDRVNGEPQH	TRBV20-1	TRBJ1-5
SVSSGGPIHIQY	TRBV29-1	TRBJ2-4
ATSRWAGSPLH	TRBV24-1	TRBJ1-6
ASSIQPQLAGGQETQY	TRBV7-2	TRBJ2-5
ASTIPGLASNEQF	TRBV2	TRBJ2-1
SVAGRAGTEAF	TRBV29-1	TRBJ1-1
ASGQLNEQF	TRBV2	TRBJ2-1
ASSAGANTGELF	TRBV10-1	TRBJ2-2
ASRLDLGQIGNTIY	TRBV12-3/TRBV12-4	TRBJ1-3
ASSSWTSGAQKETQY	TRBV7-2	TRBJ2-5
ASGNGAYNSPLH	TRBV11-2	TRBJ1-6
ASSLDNEQF	TRBV7-6	TRBJ2-1
ASRPQGAVSPLH	TRBV2	TRBJ1-6
ASSSQGGFNEKLF	TRBV5-6	TRBJ1-4
ASRLDLAGDLDTQY	TRBV12-2	TRBJ2-3
ASSIEGQVINYGYT	TRBV19	TRBJ1-2
ASTTSKRYGYT	TRBV19	TRBJ1-2
AWAQGNYGYT	TRBV30	TRBJ1-2
GEGTQY	TRBV7-8	TRBJ2-5
ASSHEIKYEQF	TRBV7-6	TRBJ2-1
ASSVGKGSGELF	TRBV6-4	TRBJ2-2
ASSDGVSNQPQH	TRBV10-2	TRBJ1-5
ASSREYGNIQY	TRBV3-1	TRBJ2-4